This T cell receptor (beta chain) was sequenced in a study of blood T cells in healthy people across ages. V lost 3 bases and J 7 bases, leaving 12 bases between the germline ends. The CDR3 contains 14 residues. The germline V gene has CDR1 MDHEN and CDR2 SYDVKM. Findings of the study overall: Donor CMV infection status was unknown, possibly confounding age-related changes in expanded clonotypes. PBMCs left unsorted prevented a conclusive naive versus antigen-experienced comparison.

Turning to this clonotype: As yet, its antigen is unknown.

Primers used in a second PCR of about 6 to 11 cycles were a sample-barcoded 5' primer and a J-beta primer mix. TCRdb re-derived calls from the 5' RACE reads in MiXCR, one entry per CDR3 protein. This table holds around 990,000 distinct CDR3 sequences, less than 45% found once. The source material was blood. This TCR was sampled from a man aged 18-30 years in good health. The chain links TRBV28 to TRBJ1-4; the D gene is possibly TRBD1 (6 bases). This chain's CDR3 is CASSFRQGSEKLFF. The CDR3 nucleotides read TGTGCCAGCAGTTTTCGGCAGGGGAGTGAAAAACTGTTTTTT. Drawing the rest from reference TRBV28 and TRBJ1-4, the complete variable domain is DVKVTQSSRYLVKRTGEKVFLECVQDMDHENMFWYRQDPGLGLRLIYFSYDVKMKEKGDIPEGYSVSREKKERFSLILESASTNQTSMYLCASSFRQGSEKLFFGSGTQLSVL.